A single sample is the source of the 26 T cell receptor beta chains below, sequenced in a study of CD8 T cells in ankylosing spondylitis (dated by TCRdb to 2015 to 2018). The method was 5' RACE. The listed sequencing device is Illumina HiSeq 2500. TCRdb passed the public sequencing reads through fastp at Q25 and MiXCR, retaining productive beta sequences. Identical CDR3 proteins give one entry, which carries the most common genes and DNA. A total of 300,000 to 350,000 distinct CDR3 sequences appear in this sample, more than 9% of them only once. Of the sample, roughly 9% falls within the top ten clones. The sequencing sample was made of blood, either unsorted or a sorted T cell fraction (not recorded which). These receptors were taken from a female donor with ankylosing spondylitis or in good health (not recorded which).

At least ten counts were recorded for this clonotype. The chain is built from TRBV20-1 and TRBJ1-5; D unclear. Germline lookup yields CDR1 DFQATT and CDR2 SNEGSKA (reference sequence). CDR3 size: 14 residues. The V end was cut by 2 bases, the J end by 0 bases, with 8 bases between. The chain's CDR3 is CSARLGNSNQPQHF. The CDR3 region has the DNA TGCAGTGCTAGATTGGGTAATAGCAATCAGCCCCAGCATTTT.

Many counts were recorded for this clonotype. V usage is TRBV6-5 and J usage is TRBJ2-4; TRBD1 matches 9 bases. With V trimmed by 4 bases and J by 4 bases, 5 bases remained unmatched. The CDR3 is 15 amino acids. Germline assignment: CDR1 MNHEY and CDR2 SVGAGI. CDR3 in DNA: TGTGCCAGCAGTTCCCCCGGGACAGGGAAAAACATTCAGTACTTC. It codes for CASSSPGTGKNIQYF.

As concerns this clonotype: One end of the junction does not line up with germline, which may come from a read error. The J gene is TRBJ2-7, the V gene TRBV11-2; TRBD1 matches 7 bases. The CDR3 length is 13 residues. The germline CDR1 and CDR2 sequences are SGHAT and FQNNGV. CDR3 in amino acids: CASSLDRDYAQYF. The DNA of the CDR3 is TGTGCCAGCAGCCTCGACAGGGATTACGCGCAGTACTTC.

This clonotype came up many times. The V call is TRBV10-2, the J call TRBJ2-2; D not certain. The CDR3 runs 17 residues. The V end was cut by 0 bases, the J end by 1 base, with 12 bases between. The germline gives CDR1 WSHSY, CDR2 SAAADI. CDR3 bases: TGCGCCAGCAGTGAGTCTGCTGGGGTGGGGAACACCGGGGAGCTGTTTTTT. This translates into CASSESAGVGNTGELFF.

This clonotype showed up many times. The genes are TRBV10-3 and TRBJ2-1, with D hard to call. Trimming removed 3 bases from V and 6 bases from J, with 9 bases in between. CDR3 length equals 13 residues. Germline V gives CDR1 ENHRY, CDR2 SYGVKD. CDR3 protein: CAISDPGVNEQFF. DNA for the CDR3: TGTGCCATCAGTGACCCCGGAGTCAATGAGCAGTTCTTC.

This chain connects TRBV20-1 to TRBJ2-3; D might be TRBD2 (6 bases). The V gene's germline CDR1 is DFQATT and CDR2 SNEGSKA (reference sequence). Trimming took 3 bases from V and 2 from J, leaving 12 bases between them. The CDR3 extends over 14 amino acids. The CDR3 sequence: CSAREGVVTDTQYF. CDR3 DNA: TGCAGTGCTAGGGAGGGCGTTGTCACAGATACGCAGTATTTT.

This clonotype was counted at least ten times. This rearrangement joins TRBV20-1 to TRBJ1-2; no clear D. CDR3 length: 13 amino acids. Germline V gene data show CDR1 as DFQATT and CDR2 as SNEGSKA (reference sequence). V was clipped by 5 bases and J by 7 bases, with 17 bases between them. The CDR3 sequence is CSAPGEERSGYTF. The CDR3 coding sequence is TGCAGTGCTCCTGGGGAGGAACGTTCTGGCTACACCTTC.

The chain is built from TRBV9 and TRBJ2-3; D is unclear. Trimming removed 4 bases at V and 1 base at J, with 7 bases between. This CDR3 is 13 amino acids long. Germline V gives CDR1 SGDLS, CDR2 YYNGEE. This CDR3 reads CASSPPGTDTQYF. The CDR3 bases are TGTGCCAGCAGCCCTCCGGGCACAGATACGCAGTATTTT. The variable domain in full, completed from reference TRBV9 and TRBJ2-3, reads DSGVTQTPKHLITATGQRVTLRCSPRSGDLSVYWYQQSLDQGLQFLIQYYNGEERAKGNILERFSAQQFPDLHSELNLSSLELGDSALYFCASSPPGTDTQYFGPGTRLTVL.

This clonotype was picked up a small number of times. The J gene is TRBJ2-1, the V gene TRBV6-2 or TRBV6-3, with D tentatively TRBD1 or TRBD2 (5 bases each). The ends were cut back, 8 bases at V and 8 bases at J, with 19 bases in the middle. CDR3 length equals 14 residues. From germline, CDR1 is MNHEY and CDR2 SVGEGT. CDR3 in amino acids: CASRPGISRDEQFF. The CDR3 nucleotides are TGTGCCAGCCGTCCAGGGATCTCGAGGGATGAGCAGTTCTTC.

This clonotype was found many times. The chain recombines TRBV10-3 with TRBJ2-1; TRBD2 matches at 11 bases. Germline V gene lookup returns CDR1 ENHRY and CDR2 SYGVKD. V was clipped by 6 bases and J by 5 bases; unmatched bases: 6. CDR3 size: 15 residues. The CDR3 DNA follows: TGTGCCATCAGCCCGACTAGCGGGGAGAACAATGAGCAGTTCTTC. Residues: CAISPTSGENNEQFF.

Ten or more counts support this clonotype. The chain links TRBV20-1 to TRBJ1-4, with 10 bases identical to TRBD1. Germline lookup yields CDR1 DFQATT and CDR2 SNEGSKA (reference sequence). This CDR3 comprises 13 residues. Germline trimming cut 3 bases from V and 8 bases from J; bases unmatched to any gene: 3. CDR3 amino acids: CSARTGGREKLFF. The CDR3 nucleotides are TGCAGTGCTAGGACAGGGGGCAGGGAAAAACTGTTTTTT.

This clonotype was seen only a few times. This chain connects TRBV7-7 to TRBJ2-1, with 8 bases identical to TRBD1. V lost 4 bases to trimming and J lost 0 bases; unmatched junction nucleotides: 2. This CDR3 contains 15 residues. CDR1 and CDR2 from the germline V gene are SSHAT and FNYEAQ (reference sequence). CDR3 in amino acids: CASSSGQVSYNEQFF. CDR3 coding DNA: TGTGCCAGCAGCTCGGGACAGGTCTCCTACAATGAGCAGTTCTTC.

This clonotype was recorded a few times. V is TRBV6-2 or TRBV6-3 and J is TRBJ2-7; D remains ambiguous. Germline V gene sequence: CDR1 MNHEY, CDR2 SVGEGT. V lost 10 bases and J lost 4, with 17 bases in between. The CDR3 runs 13 residues. The chain's CDR3 is CAIPDRKVYEQYF. DNA of the CDR3: TGTGCCATCCCGGACCGGAAGGTTTACGAGCAGTACTTC.

Many counts were recorded for this clonotype. The V gene is TRBV2, the J gene TRBJ1-1; tentatively, D is TRBD1 (6 bases). The ends were cut back, 6 bases at V and 0 bases at J, with 20 bases in the middle. The CDR3 spans 17 residues. Germline CDR1 reads SNHLY; CDR2 reads FYNNEI. Written as DNA, the CDR3 is TGTGCCAGCAGGCCCTCCGAGGGGCAGGGGATGAACACTGAAGCTTTCTTT. Amino acids: CASRPSEGQGMNTEAFF.

This chain joins TRBV18 and TRBJ2-3, with 8 bases fitting TRBD2. The CDR3 runs 16 residues. J gave up 2 bases and V 2 bases, and 6 bases lay outside the gene matches. CDR1 KGHSH and CDR2 LQKENI come from the germline V gene. CDR3 in amino acids: CASSPLGLGYTDTQYF. The CDR3 DNA reads TGTGCCAGCTCACCATTGGGACTAGGGTACACAGATACGCAGTATTTT.

This chain connects TRBV10-3 to TRBJ2-1; 8 bases are a match to TRBD2. Looked up from germline, CDR1 is ENHRY and CDR2 is SYGVKD. The CDR3 is 19 residues long. J was trimmed by 2 bases and V by 0 bases; bases with no gene match: 12. The CDR3 region has the DNA TGTGCCATCAGTGAGTCGACTCTGGCTAGCGGGTATCCCTACAATGAGCAGTTCTTC. Translation gives CAISESTLASGYPYNEQFF.

This clonotype was recorded at least ten times. The chain is built from TRBV5-1 and TRBJ2-1; the D gene is possibly TRBD2 (5 bases). Germline V gene sequence: CDR1 SGHRS, CDR2 YFSETQ. The CDR3 is 15 amino acids. Trimming took 1 base from V and 7 from J, leaving 15 bases between them. DNA for the CDR3: TGCGCCAGCAGCTTGTCGGGAACCTCGTATAATGAGCAGTTCTTC. Translated, it gives CASSLSGTSYNEQFF.

The V call is TRBV20-1, the J call TRBJ1-3; D remains ambiguous. CDR1 is DFQATT, CDR2 SNEGSKA, per germline (reference sequence). The V gene lost 5 bases and the J gene lost 0 bases, with 8 bases spanning the gap. CDR3 length: 13 amino acids. The CDR3 DNA sequence: TGCAGTGCTCCTTTAAGCTCTGGAAACACCATATATTTT. It specifies CSAPLSSGNTIYF.

This clonotype was found many times. The chain has TRBV20-1 and TRBJ2-3; 7 bases map to TRBD2. The CDR3 runs to 13 residues. Germline V gene sequence: CDR1 DFQATT, CDR2 SNEGSKA (reference sequence). The junction had 6 bases not matched to a gene; V was cut back by 5 bases and J by 4 bases. Here the CDR3 reads CSAFERGPDTQYF. Written as DNA, the CDR3 is TGCAGTGCTTTCGAGCGGGGACCAGATACGCAGTATTTT.

The chain employs TRBV20-1 and TRBJ2-5, with D possibly being TRBD1 (5 bases). The V gene's germline CDR1 is DFQATT and CDR2 SNEGSKA (reference sequence). The V gene lost 3 bases and the J gene lost 7 bases, with 15 bases spanning the gap. CDR3 length: 13 amino acids. The DNA of the CDR3 is TGCAGTGCTAGTATGGGCAGGGTGGGGACCCAGTACTTC. Its translation: CSASMGRVGTQYF.

The chain combines TRBV30 with TRBJ2-1; no firm D call. Trimming pared 3 bases from V and 6 bases from J, leaving 18 bases between. There are 15 residues in the CDR3. Germline-derived CDR1 and CDR2 are GTSNPN and SVGIG (reference sequence). The CDR3 spells CAWSQDPVGRNEQFF. DNA of the CDR3: TGTGCCTGGAGCCAAGACCCGGTCGGGCGCAATGAGCAGTTCTTC.

This clonotype was seen ten or more times. J is TRBJ1-2 and V is TRBV7-9; 8 bases fit TRBD1. The CDR3 is 14 amino acids. J lost 6 bases, V lost 2 bases, and 5 bases had no gene match. Germline CDR1 is SEHNR and CDR2 is FQNEAQ (reference sequence). The DNA of the CDR3 is TGTGCCAGCAGCTTAATCCAGGGGGCGAATGGCTACACCTTC. Its protein product is CASSLIQGANGYTF.

This clonotype was observed at least ten times. The chain employs TRBV5-1 and TRBJ2-7; tentative D call: TRBD2 (5 bases). Germline CDR1 and CDR2: SGHRS and YFSETQ. This CDR3 spans 15 amino acids. Trimming took 4 bases from V and 7 from J, leaving 21 bases between them. The CDR3, as DNA: TGCGCCAGCAGCCTTAATAGGGATGCCCCGGGGGAGCAGTACTTC. This encodes CASSLNRDAPGEQYF.

CDR3 amino acids: CATLRGSSYNSPLHF. CDR3 sequence (DNA): TGTGCCACCCTACGGGGGAGCTCCTATAATTCACCCCTCCACTTT. V is TRBV7-2 and J is TRBJ1-6; a weak D match, TRBD1 (5 bases). The V end lost 10 bases, the J end lost 0 bases, and 13 bases lay between the germline ends. Germline CDR1 and CDR2: SGHTA and FQGNSA. The CDR3 has 15 amino acids.

In this sample, this clonotype turned up many times. The chain recombines TRBV29-1 with TRBJ2-1; D unresolved. Germline assignment: CDR1 SQVTM and CDR2 ANQGSEA. The V end lost 3 bases, the J end lost 5 bases, and 14 bases lay between the germline ends. This CDR3 region has 14 residues. CDR3 DNA sequence: TGCAGCGTTGATCCGGGCCAGATTAACAATGAGCAGTTCTTC. Protein sequence: CSVDPGQINNEQFF.

V and J are TRBV20-1 and TRBJ2-2; D is tentatively TRBD1 or TRBD2 (6 bases each). The CDR3 totals 16 residues. Germline CDR1 DFQATT, CDR2 SNEGSKA (reference sequence). V was cut by 6 bases and J by 0 bases, with 17 bases left in between. DNA of the CDR3: TGCAGTGCGGGGGGCCCGACTAGGGCGAACACCGGGGAGCTGTTTTTT. It yields the protein CSAGGPTRANTGELFF.